The rows below give T cell receptor beta chains drawn from one sample of a study of T cells in tumors after PD-1 blockade. Profiled with immunoSEQ multiplex PCR; TCRdb holds only in-frame clones, not every one. The data show over 60,000 clones, approximately 79% seen once. Sequences were derived from PBMCs, sampled after anti-PD-1 treatment. All receptors derive from a human donor with basal cell carcinoma. Both conserved end residues are part of each CDR3. A D gene is named only where the DNA matches it firmly. Clone size is given for some rows only: seen once, a few or many times, or a class if the clone is expanded.

>NA|NA|TRBJ1-5|TRBV2
TGTGCCAGCGGGACGGTCAGCAATCAGCCCCAGCATTTT
CASGTVSNQPQHF
>NA|NA|TRBJ1-6|TRBV7-9
TGTGCCAGCAGCTTAGTCTCATTGATCTATAATTCACCCCTCCACTTT
CASSLVSLIYNSPLHF
>NA|TRBD1|TRBJ2-1|TRBV30
TGTGCCTGGACCAAGGGGGGACAGGGAGGAGAGTTCTTC
CAWTKGGQGGEFF
>NA|TRBD1|TRBJ2-3|TRBV12-5
TGTGCTAGTGGTTTGTACGAAGGGGGCGCAGATACGCAGTATTTT
CASGLYEGGADTQYF
>once|NA|TRBJ2-2|TRBV6-2/TRBV6-3
TGTGCCAGCAGCCAGCTCGGGGGCGCCACCGGGGAGCTGTTTTTT
CASSQLGGATGELFF
>NA|TRBD1|TRBJ1-2|TRBV5-6
TGTGCCAGCAGCTACGGACAGGGGAAGGGTGGCTACACCTTC
CASSYGQGKGGYTF
>NA|TRBD1|TRBJ2-6|TRBV7-6
TGTGCCAGCAGCTCCGGGACAGGGGTCGGCTCTGGGGCCAACGTCCTGACTTTC
CASSSGTGVGSGANVLTF
>NA|NA|TRBJ1-2|TRBV3-1/TRBV3-2
TGTGCCAGTCGTGTGTTATATGGCTACACCTTC
CASRVLYGYTF
>NA|TRBD2|TRBJ2-3|TRBV10-1
TGCGCCAGCAGTGCGGGACTAGCGGGAAACACAGATACGCAGTATTTT
CASSAGLAGNTDTQYF
>NA|TRBD1|TRBJ2-1|TRBV4-1
TGCGCCAGCAGCCAAGAACAGGGGCTGAATGAGCAGTTCTTC
CASSQEQGLNEQFF